Shown below are 11 T cell receptor beta chains from a single sample sequenced in a study of blood T cell repertoires in COVID-19. Sequencing was performed with immunoSEQ multiplex PCR; in TCRdb, only in-frame clones are kept and a portion is missing. Of roughly 230,000 clones listed, about 85% are singletons. The specimen sequenced was peripheral blood. These receptors came from a middle-aged man with acute or convalescent COVID-19.

J is TRBJ1-6 and V is TRBV19, with D maybe TRBD1 (6 bases). CDR3 size: 13 residues. With 5 bases removed from V and 7 bases from J, the gap between germline ends came to 9 bases. Germline CDR1 reads LNHDA; CDR2 reads SQIVND (reference sequence). The CDR3 protein is CASSDRFNSPLHF. In DNA form, the CDR3 reads TGTGCCAGTAGTGACAGGTTCAATTCACCCCTCCACTTT.

The V and J genes are TRBV12-3 or TRBV12-4 and TRBJ1-1; D remains unclear. The CDR3 contains 12 residues. The V end was cut by 5 bases, the J end by 6 bases, with 10 bases between. The CDR3 loop reads CASSDTFSEAFF. The CDR3 DNA reads TGTGCCAGCAGTGACACTTTCTCTGAAGCTTTCTTT.

The chain is built from TRBV15 and TRBJ1-2, with D maybe TRBD1 (6 bases). CDR3 size: 17 residues. V gave up 0 bases and J gave up 9 bases, with 23 bases separating them. Germline V gene data show CDR1 as LNHNV and CDR2 as YYDKDF (reference sequence). The CDR3 sequence: CATSRDRGGAVIRSYTF. The CDR3 nucleotides are TGTGCCACCAGCAGAGATCGTGGGGGGGCGGTCATTAGGAGCTACACCTTC.

The genes are TRBV27 and TRBJ1-1; tentative D call: TRBD1 (6 bases). CDR1 and CDR2 from the germline V gene are MNHEY and SMNVEV (reference sequence). This CDR3 contains 13 residues. V lost 8 bases to trimming and J lost 0 bases, with 10 bases between them. CDR3 residues: CASWDTLNTEAFF. The CDR3 nucleotides read TGTGCCAGCTGGGACACCTTGAACACTGAAGCTTTCTTT.

The chain links TRBV7-9 to TRBJ1-4; 7 bases fit TRBD1. V dropped 3 bases and J dropped 3; count of bases not matched to a gene: 4. The V gene's germline CDR1 is SEHNR and CDR2 FQNEAQ (reference sequence). The CDR3 sequence is 15 residues long. The CDR3 region is CASSFLQGSNEKLFF. CDR3 sequence (DNA): TGTGCCAGCAGCTTTCTACAGGGGTCTAATGAAAAACTGTTTTTT.

The V call is TRBV28, the J call TRBJ2-7; possibly TRBD1 for D (6 bases). The CDR3 is 13 amino acids. Trimming removed 5 bases from V and 0 bases from J, with 8 bases in between. CDR1 is MDHEN and CDR2 is SYDVKM in the germline V gene. CDR3 bases: TGTGCCAGCAGTATGGACAGCTCCTACGAGCAGTACTTC. Translated, it gives CASSMDSSYEQYF.

J is TRBJ1-1 and V is TRBV11-1; no reliable D call. The CDR3 has 14 amino acids. Trimming cost V 7 bases and J 2 bases, with 14 bases left between them. The germline V gene has CDR1 SGHAT and CDR2 FQDESV (reference sequence). Written as DNA, the CDR3 is TGTGCCAGCATAGGAGCGGGCCATAACACTGAAGCTTTCTTT. It is translated as CASIGAGHNTEAFF.

The chain links TRBV11-2 to TRBJ2-1; TRBD2 is a possible D gene (6 bases). Looked up from germline, CDR1 is SGHAT and CDR2 is FQNNGV. The length of the CDR3 is 13 residues. V was shortened by 2 bases and J by 10 bases, with 12 bases between the two germline ends. CDR3 region: CASSLQKGGEQFF. The CDR3 DNA sequence: TGTGCCAGCAGCTTACAGAAGGGAGGAGAGCAGTTCTTC.

This clone was seen more than once but under ten times. The sample carries other DNA sequences with the same CDR3. V usage is TRBV14 and J usage is TRBJ1-3; the D gene is possibly TRBD1 (6 bases). The CDR3 has 15 amino acids. CDR1 and CDR2 (germline): SGHDN, FVKESK. The V end was cut by 4 bases, the J end by 4 bases, with 14 bases between. CDR3 in DNA: TGTGCCAGCAGCCCCCCCGGGACACCAGGAAACACCATATATTTT. Its protein is CASSPPGTPGNTIYF.

The genes are TRBV7-2 and TRBJ2-3; the D is unclear. The CDR3 contains 15 residues. Germline assignment: CDR1 SGHTA and CDR2 FQGNSA. V was pared by 5 bases and J by 0 bases, with 12 bases between. The CDR3 nucleotides are TGTGCCAGCAGCCTAGGGTACGGTAGCACAGATACGCAGTATTTT. This encodes CASSLGYGSTDTQYF.

V and J are TRBV6-2 or TRBV6-3 and TRBJ2-1; D is perhaps TRBD1 (6 bases). The V gene's germline CDR1 is MNHEY and CDR2 SVGEGT. CDR3 length equals 13 residues. Deletions cut 5 bases from V and 4 bases from J, with 9 bases between. The CDR3 nucleotides are TGTGCCAGCAGTACGGACAGTTACAATGAGCAGTTCTTC. Translated: CASSTDSYNEQFF.